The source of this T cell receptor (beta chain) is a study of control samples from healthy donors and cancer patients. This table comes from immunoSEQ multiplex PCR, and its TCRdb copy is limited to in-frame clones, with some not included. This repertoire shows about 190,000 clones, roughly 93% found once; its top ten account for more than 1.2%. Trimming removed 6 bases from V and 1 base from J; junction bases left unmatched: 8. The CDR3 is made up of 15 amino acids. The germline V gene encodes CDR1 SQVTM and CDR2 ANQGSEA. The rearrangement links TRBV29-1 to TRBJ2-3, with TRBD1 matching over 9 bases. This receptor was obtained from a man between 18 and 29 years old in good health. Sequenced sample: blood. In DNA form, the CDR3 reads TGCAGCGTCGCCGGGACAGGGAGGGGCACAGATACGCAGTATTTT. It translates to CSVAGTGRGTDTQYF.